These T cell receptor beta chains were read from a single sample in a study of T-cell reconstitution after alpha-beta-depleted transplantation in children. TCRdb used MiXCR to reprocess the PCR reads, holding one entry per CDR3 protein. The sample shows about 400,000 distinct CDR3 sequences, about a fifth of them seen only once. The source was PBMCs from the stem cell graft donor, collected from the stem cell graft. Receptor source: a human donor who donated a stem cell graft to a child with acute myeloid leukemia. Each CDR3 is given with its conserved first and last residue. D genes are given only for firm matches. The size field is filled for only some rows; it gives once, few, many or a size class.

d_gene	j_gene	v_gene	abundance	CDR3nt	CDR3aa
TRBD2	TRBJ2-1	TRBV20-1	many	TGCAGTGCTAGTGAGACTAGCGCCTACAATGAGCAGTTCTTC	CSASETSAYNEQFF
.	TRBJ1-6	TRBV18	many	TGTGCCAGCTCACCACCATCCGGGGATAATTCACCCCTCCACTTT	CASSPPSGDNSPLHF
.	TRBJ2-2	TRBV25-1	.	TGTGCCAGCAGCCGAGGGAGTTCGGTGGGGGCCACCGGGGAGCTGTTTTTT	CASSRGSSVGATGELFF
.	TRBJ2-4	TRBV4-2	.	TGTGCCAGCAGCCCTTCCGGGGAAAACATTCAGTACTTC	CASSPSGENIQYF
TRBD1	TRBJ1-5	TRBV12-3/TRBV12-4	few	TGTGCCAGCAGTTTATCCCCGACAGGGCACGCACCCCAGCATTTT	CASSLSPTGHAPQHF
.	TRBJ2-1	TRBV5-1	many	TGCGCCAGCAGCTTGGGGGAGGTCGTCAATGAGCAGTTCTTC	CASSLGEVVNEQFF
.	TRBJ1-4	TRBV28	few	TGTGCCAGCAGACCTACAGGGAGAAGCGAAAAACTGTTTTTT	CASRPTGRSEKLFF
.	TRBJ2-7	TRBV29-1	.	TGCAGCGTTGAGCGTCGAGGGGGAAACTACGAGCAGTACTTC	CSVERRGGNYEQYF
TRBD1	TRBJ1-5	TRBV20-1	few	TGCAGTGCGAGGAAGGGGGGCAGGGGGAATCAGCCCCAGCATTTT	CSARKGGRGNQPQHF
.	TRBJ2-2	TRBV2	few	TGTGCCAGCACCCAAGTGCGAGTGAACACCGGGGAGCTGTTTTTT	CASTQVRVNTGELFF
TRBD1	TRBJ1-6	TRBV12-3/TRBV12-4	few	TGTGCCAGCAGCCAACGGACAGGGGCAGCCTCAAATTCACCCCTCCACTTT	CASSQRTGAASNSPLHF
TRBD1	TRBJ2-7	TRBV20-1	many	TGCAGTGCTCGCCGGGACAGGGGGAACGAGCAGTACTTC	CSARRDRGNEQYF
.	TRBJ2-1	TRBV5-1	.	TGCGCCAGCAGCACCCCCGGACGGGTGAATGAGCAGTTCTTC	CASSTPGRVNEQFF
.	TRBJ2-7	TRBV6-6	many	TGTGCCAGCACTCTAAGAGTCGGAGAGCAGTACTTC	CASTLRVGEQYF
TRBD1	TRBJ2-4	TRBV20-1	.	TGCAGTGCTAGGGACAGGGGACTACCGATAGCCAAAAACATTCAGTACTTC	CSARDRGLPIAKNIQYF
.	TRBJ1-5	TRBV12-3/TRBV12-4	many	TGTGCCAGCAGCCGAACAGGGAGCAATCAGCCCCAGCATTTT	CASSRTGSNQPQHF
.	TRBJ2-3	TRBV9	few	TGTGCCAGCAGCGTAGGTGCTCGAACATCTATAGGGGGCACAGATACGCAGTATTTT	CASSVGARTSIGGTDTQYF
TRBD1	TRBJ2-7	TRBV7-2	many	TGTGCCAGCAGCTTAGCGTCCGGACAGGGAAGCTACGAGCAGTACTTC	CASSLASGQGSYEQYF
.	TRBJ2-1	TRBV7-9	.	TGTGCCAGCAGCCCGTCACCCGGTGAGCAGTTCTTC	CASSPSPGEQFF
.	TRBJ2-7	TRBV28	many	TGTGCCAGCAGTTTGGGTTGGCCCTACGAGCAGTACTTC	CASSLGWPYEQYF
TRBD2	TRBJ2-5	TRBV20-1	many	TGCAGTGCTAGAGACCTAGCGGGAGTGGGAGAGACCCAGTACTTC	CSARDLAGVGETQYF
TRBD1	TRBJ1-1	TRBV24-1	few	TGTGCCACCAGTGAGACAGGGGCTACTGAAGCTTTCTTT	CATSETGATEAFF
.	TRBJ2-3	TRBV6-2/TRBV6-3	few	TGTGCCAGCAGTTACGTGCGAACAGATACGCAGTATTTT	CASSYVRTDTQYF
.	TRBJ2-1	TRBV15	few	TGTGCCACCAAACCCGGGACCCACGGGCTCAATGAGCAGTTCTTC	CATKPGTHGLNEQFF
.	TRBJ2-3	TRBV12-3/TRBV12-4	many	TGTGCCAGCAGTTTTTGGAAGGGAGGAAGCACAGATACGCAGTATTTT	CASSFWKGGSTDTQYF
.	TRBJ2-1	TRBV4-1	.	TGCGCCAGCAGCCAAGATCCGGGGACCAATGAGCAGTTCTTC	CASSQDPGTNEQFF
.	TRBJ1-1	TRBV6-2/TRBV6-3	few	TGTGCCAGCACCCCGGAGGGATGGACTGAAGCTTTCTTT	CASTPEGWTEAFF
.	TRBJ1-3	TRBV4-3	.	TGCGCCAGCAGCCAAGGTCCGAGGAACACCATATATTTT	CASSQGPRNTIYF
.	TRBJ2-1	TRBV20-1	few	TGCAGTGCTAGAGATAGGGGGCTGACTAGCCATTCCTACAATGAGCAGTTCTTC	CSARDRGLTSHSYNEQFF
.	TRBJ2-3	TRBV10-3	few	TGTGCCATCAGTACCGGGCTCACAGATACGCAGTATTTT	CAISTGLTDTQYF
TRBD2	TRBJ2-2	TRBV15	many	TGTGCCACCAGCAGAGGGACTAGGATCACCGGGGAGCTGTTTTTT	CATSRGTRITGELFF
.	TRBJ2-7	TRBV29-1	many	TGCAGCGTTGAAGATCCTAGTCTGGGCGAGCAGTACTTC	CSVEDPSLGEQYF
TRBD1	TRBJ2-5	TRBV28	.	TGTGCCAGCAGTCCACAACCGGGACAGAAGGGAGAGACCCAGTACTTC	CASSPQPGQKGETQYF
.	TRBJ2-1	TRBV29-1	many	TGCAGCGTTGTCCCTGATGAGCAGTTCTTC	CSVVPDEQFF
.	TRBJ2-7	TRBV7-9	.	TGTGCCAGCAGCTTAGAACACTACGAGCAGTACTTC	CASSLEHYEQYF
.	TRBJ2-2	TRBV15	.	TGTGCCACCAGCGCTGGGTACACCGGGGAGCTGTTTTTT	CATSAGYTGELFF
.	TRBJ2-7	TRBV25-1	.	TGTGCCAGCAGTGAGGGGCCCCCCTCCGACGAGCAGTACTTC	CASSEGPPSDEQYF
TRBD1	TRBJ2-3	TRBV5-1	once	TGCGCCAGCAGCTTGGAAATAATGGGGACAGGGCGGAATACGCAGTATTTT	CASSLEIMGTGRNTQYF
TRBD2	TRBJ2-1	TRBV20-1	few	TGCAGTGCTAGAGATTCGGGACTAGCGCCTTACAATGAGCAGTTCTTC	CSARDSGLAPYNEQFF
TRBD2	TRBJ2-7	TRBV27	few	TGTGCCAGCAGTCTCCGGACTAGCGGGCAGTACGAGCAGTACTTC	CASSLRTSGQYEQYF
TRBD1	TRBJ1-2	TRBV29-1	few	TGCAGCGTTGAAGAGGCCACAGCGGGACAGGGGGCTTTCGGCTACACCTTC	CSVEEATAGQGAFGYTF
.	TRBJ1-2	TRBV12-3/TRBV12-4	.	TGTGCCAGCAGTTTTGGGCAGGGCCCCTATGGCTACACCTTC	CASSFGQGPYGYTF
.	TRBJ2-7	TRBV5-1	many	TGCGCCAGCAGCTTGGATTTCAGGGAGCAGTACTTC	CASSLDFREQYF
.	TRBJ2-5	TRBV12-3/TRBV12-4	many	TGTGCCACCCGACGTGGGGCGCGGGAGACCCAGTACTTC	CATRRGARETQYF
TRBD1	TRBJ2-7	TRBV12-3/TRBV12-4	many	TGTGCCAGCAGTTTAGGGACAGGGGACGAGCAGTACTTC	CASSLGTGDEQYF
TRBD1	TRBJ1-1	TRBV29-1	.	TGCAGCGTTGATGACAGGGTCCCTGAAGCTTTCTTT	CSVDDRVPEAFF
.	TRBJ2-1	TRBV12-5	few	TGTGCTAGTGGTTTGGTGGACAGCTACAATGAGCAGTTCTTC	CASGLVDSYNEQFF
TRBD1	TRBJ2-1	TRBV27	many	TGTGCCAGCAGTCCGACCCGGGACAGGTTTTACAATGAGCAGTTCTTC	CASSPTRDRFYNEQFF
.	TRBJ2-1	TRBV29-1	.	TGCAGCGTTGAGTCGGGCTGGAATGAGCAGTTCTTC	CSVESGWNEQFF
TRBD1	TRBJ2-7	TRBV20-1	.	TGCAGTGCTCCGGAACCCGGGACAGGGGGTTCCTACGAGCAGTACTTC	CSAPEPGTGGSYEQYF
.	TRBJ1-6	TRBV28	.	TGTGCCAGCAGTCCCCTCGGCGTTAACCTTGAAAATTCACCCCTCCACTTT	CASSPLGVNLENSPLHF
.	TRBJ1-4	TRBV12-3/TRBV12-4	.	TGTGCCAGCAGTTTCGGTAGTGTGGGAACTAATGAAAAACTGTTTTTT	CASSFGSVGTNEKLFF
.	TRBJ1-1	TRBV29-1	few	TGCAGCGTTGGGGATCCACAGATTCTTTCCATGAACACTGAAGCTTTCTTT	CSVGDPQILSMNTEAFF